These 32 T cell receptor beta chains originate from one sample sequenced in a study of blood T cell repertoires in COVID-19. Profiled with immunoSEQ multiplex PCR; TCRdb holds only in-frame clones, not every one. The data contain 45,000 or so clones, over 75% of them singletons. Input material: peripheral blood. These receptors all stem from a human donor in a cohort sampled during active COVID-19.

The chain employs TRBV6-5 and TRBJ1-6; D remains unclear. Germline assignment: CDR1 MNHEY and CDR2 SVGAGI. The CDR3 has 13 amino acids. V was clipped by 5 bases and J by 1 base, with 3 bases between them. CDR3 loop: CASSPSYNSPLHF. In nucleotides, the CDR3 is TGTGCCAGCAGTCCGTCCTATAATTCACCCCTCCACTTT.

This clone was seen once. The gene calls are TRBV19 and TRBJ2-1; 10 bases are shared with TRBD1. The CDR3 contains 16 residues. CDR1 and CDR2 from the germline V gene are LNHDA and SQIVND (reference sequence). V lost 5 bases, J lost 5 bases, and 9 bases stayed unmatched. CDR3 sequence: CASSSAGTGEHNEQFF. The CDR3 nucleotides are TGTGCCAGTAGTTCGGCGGGGACAGGGGAACACAATGAGCAGTTCTTC. Together with reference TRBV19 and TRBJ2-1, the CDR3 gives the full variable domain: DGGITQSPKYLFRKEGQNVTLSCEQNLNHDAMYWYRQDPGQGLRLIYYSQIVNDFQKGDIAEGYSVSREKKESFPLTVTSAQKNPTAFYLCASSSAGTGEHNEQFFGPGTRLTVL.

The V call is TRBV29-1, the J call TRBJ2-5; D may be TRBD1 (5 bases). The CDR3 runs to 15 residues. The germline V gene encodes CDR1 SQVTM and CDR2 ANQGSEA. V was shortened by 6 bases and J by 0 bases, with 17 bases between the two germline ends. DNA of the CDR3: TGCAGCGTAGTATCGACAGCAGAGTACCAAGAGACCCAGTACTTC. It specifies CSVVSTAEYQETQYF.

The CDR3 region is CASSPRQGEKDTQYF. The CDR3 DNA sequence: TGTGCCAGCAGCCCAAGACAGGGTGAGAAAGATACGCAGTATTTT. The V call is TRBV5-4, the J call TRBJ2-3; 7 nucleotides agree with TRBD1. V was pared by 4 bases and J by 5 bases, with 10 bases of the junction left unmatched. CDR3 size: 15 residues. Germline CDR1 reads SGHNT; CDR2 reads YYREEE (reference sequence).

The chain combines TRBV13 with TRBJ2-1, with 12 bases that match TRBD2. The CDR3 extends over 15 amino acids. Looked up from germline, CDR1 is PRHDT and CDR2 is FYEKMQ (reference sequence). Germline trimming cut 7 bases from V and 3 bases from J; bases unmatched to any gene: 4. CDR3 nucleotide sequence: TGTGCCAGCACATCGGGACTAGCGGGCTACAATGAGCAGTTCTTC. This gives the protein CASTSGLAGYNEQFF.

The chain recombines TRBV21-1 with TRBJ2-2; the D call TRBD1 from the table was never checked on the DNA. TRBV21-1 constitutes a pseudogene. The CDR3 is made up of 17 amino acids. The CDR3: CASSDTGQGSDTGELFF. The CDR3 region has the DNA TGTGCCAGCAGCGACACGGGGCAGGGGTCGGACACCGGGGAGCTGTTTTTT.

The chain couples TRBV30 to TRBJ2-2; a weak D match, TRBD2 (6 bases). CDR3 size: 13 residues. V was trimmed by 5 bases and J by 6 bases, leaving 13 bases between them. The germline V gene encodes CDR1 GTSNPN and CDR2 SVGIG (reference sequence). The CDR3 loop reads CAWAGTPAGELFF. CDR3 bases: TGTGCCTGGGCCGGGACTCCCGCCGGGGAGCTGTTTTTT.

The rearrangement uses TRBV9 and TRBJ2-1; D gene ambiguous. The V end was cut by 0 bases, the J end by 2 bases, with 9 bases between. The V gene's germline CDR1 is SGDLS and CDR2 YYNGEE. The CDR3 totals 15 residues. The CDR3 sequence: CASSVDVSAYNEQFF. CDR3 nucleotides: TGTGCCAGCAGCGTAGATGTCTCGGCCTACAATGAGCAGTTCTTC.

The gene calls are TRBV9 and TRBJ2-7; 8 bases agree with TRBD1. The CDR3 sequence is 13 residues long. The germline V gene has CDR1 SGDLS and CDR2 YYNGEE. With V trimmed by 7 bases and J by 7 bases, 10 bases remained unmatched. CDR3 in amino acids: CASSAQGAGEQYF. The CDR3 DNA sequence: TGTGCCAGCTCTGCGCAGGGGGCTGGGGAGCAGTACTTC.

This clone was counted once. V and J are TRBV14 and TRBJ2-6; TRBD1 agrees at 8 bases. The CDR3 is made up of 19 amino acids. Germline CDR1 and CDR2: SGHDN and FVKESK. V trimming: 3 bases; J trimming: 2 bases; junction bases outside the gene matches: 12. The DNA of the CDR3 is TGTGCCAGCAGCCATTCCCGGGACAGGTTCGTGCCTGGGGCCAACGTCCTGACTTTC. It is translated as CASSHSRDRFVPGANVLTF.

The chain couples TRBV11-3 to TRBJ1-1; 8 bases map to TRBD1. The CDR3 length is 12 residues. The J segment lost 9 bases and the V segment lost 4 bases, leaving 4 bases of the junction unmatched. Per the germline V gene, CDR1 is SGHNT and CDR2 is YENEEA. CDR3 residues: CASSSRTGKAFF. Written as DNA, the CDR3 is TGTGCCAGCAGCTCACGGACAGGGAAAGCTTTCTTT.

The V call is TRBV7-9, the J call TRBJ2-1; 9 bases map to TRBD2. V dropped 1 base and J dropped 6; count of bases not matched to a gene: 7. CDR3 length: 16 residues. CDR1 and CDR2 (germline): SEHNR, FQNEAQ (reference sequence). CDR3 bases: TGTGCCAGCAGCTTAGAGGTAGCGGGAGAAAGCAATGAGCAGTTCTTC. Translating it yields CASSLEVAGESNEQFF.

This clone appeared a single time. The V call is TRBV18, the J call TRBJ2-5; D not resolved. The CDR3 length is 13 residues. Germline assignment: CDR1 KGHSH and CDR2 LQKENI. V dropped 1 base and J dropped 4 bases, with 7 bases sitting between them. The CDR3 loop reads CASSPRIGETQYF. The CDR3 region has the DNA TGTGCCAGCTCACCACGAATCGGAGAGACCCAGTACTTC.

In DNA, the CDR3 is TGTGCCAGCAGTTTCAACCCTACCGACAGGGGGTGGGAGACCCAGTACTTC. Translation: CASSFNPTDRGWETQYF. The J gene is TRBJ2-5, the V gene TRBV28, with TRBD1 matching 9 bases. J lost 5 bases, V lost 3 bases, and 13 bases had no gene match. Germline loops: CDR1 MDHEN, CDR2 SYDVKM. The CDR3 extends over 17 amino acids.

The chain is built from TRBV6-5 and TRBJ2-5; 8 bases agree with TRBD2. Germline V gene lookup returns CDR1 MNHEY and CDR2 SVGAGI. This CDR3 comprises 15 residues. The trim removed 6 bases at V and 4 bases at J, leaving 10 bases unmatched. The CDR3 spells CASSGGEGILETQYF. The DNA of the CDR3 is TGTGCCAGCAGCGGGGGGGAGGGGATATTAGAGACCCAGTACTTC.

This clone was picked up a small number of times. The V call is TRBV9, the J call TRBJ2-1; 10 bases match TRBD1. V lost 2 bases to trimming and J lost 8 bases; unmatched junction nucleotides: 4. The CDR3 covers 14 residues. Germline CDR1 and CDR2: SGDLS and YYNGEE. The CDR3 loop is CASSVDRGRDEQFF. The DNA of the CDR3 is TGTGCCAGCAGCGTTGACAGGGGGCGGGATGAGCAGTTCTTC.

This clone was counted a single time. The chain is built from TRBV5-4 and TRBJ1-2; TRBD1 matches at 9 bases. This CDR3 comprises 14 residues. CDR1 SGHNT and CDR2 YYREEE come from the germline V gene (reference sequence). The V segment lost 0 bases and the J segment 8 bases; nucleotides outside the gene matches: 5. The CDR3 protein is CASSLAGTGKGYTF. The CDR3 DNA sequence: TGTGCCAGCAGCTTGGCCGGGACAGGGAAGGGCTACACCTTC. The whole variable domain, filled in from reference TRBV5-4 and TRBJ1-2, reads ETGVTQSPTHLIKTRGQQVTLRCSSQSGHNTVSWYQQALGQGPQFIFQYYREEENGRGNFPPRFSGLQFPNYSSELNVNALELDDSALYLCASSLAGTGKGYTFGSGTRLTVV.

This clone showed up just a few times. The J gene is TRBJ1-1, the V gene TRBV19; D gene uncertain. V was trimmed by 7 bases and J by 1 base, leaving 10 bases between them. This CDR3 spans 13 amino acids. Germline values: CDR1 LNHDA, CDR2 SQIVND (reference sequence). CDR3 loop: CASTLTGNTEAFF. The CDR3 DNA reads TGTGCCAGTACCTTGACGGGGAACACTGAAGCTTTCTTT.

This chain joins TRBV11-2 and TRBJ1-2; D not resolved. This CDR3 region has 12 residues. Trimming took 5 bases from V and 5 from J, leaving 9 bases between them. Looked up from germline, CDR1 is SGHAT and CDR2 is FQNNGV. The CDR3 spells CASSRIQYGYTF. Here the CDR3 DNA reads TGTGCCAGCAGCCGTATACAGTATGGCTACACCTTC. The full variable domain, with the rest looked up from reference TRBV11-2 and TRBJ1-2, is EAGVAQSPRYKIIEKRQSVAFWCNPISGHATLYWYQQILGQGPKLLIQFQNNGVVDDSQLPKDRFSAERLKGVDSTLKIQPAKLEDSAVYLCASSRIQYGYTFGSGTRLTVV.

The chain combines TRBV6-5 with TRBJ2-1; possible D gene TRBD2, 6 bases. CDR1 MNHEY and CDR2 SVGAGI come from the germline V gene. The CDR3 length is 14 residues. V was trimmed by 5 bases and J by 5 bases, leaving 13 bases between them. CDR3 region: CASSTQWGDNEQFF. The CDR3 region has the DNA TGTGCCAGCAGTACCCAGTGGGGGGACAATGAGCAGTTCTTC.

This chain links TRBV3-1 (or the pseudogene TRBV3-2) with TRBJ2-7; 11 bases fit TRBD1. The germline V gene encodes CDR1 LGHDT and CDR2 YNNKEL (reference sequence). The CDR3 is made up of 12 amino acids. Trimming cost V 8 bases and J 6 bases; bases outside gene matches: 3. CDR3 sequence (DNA): TGTGCCAGCGGACAGGGGGCAGGCGAGCAGTACTTC. Amino acids: CASGQGAGEQYF.

The J gene is TRBJ1-2, the V gene TRBV6-5, with 7 nucleotides matching TRBD1. Trimming took 7 bases from V and 7 from J; bases not matched to a gene: 6. The CDR3 loop spans 12 amino acids. Germline values: CDR1 MNHEY, CDR2 SVGAGI. CDR3 amino acids: CASTRGVRGYTF. CDR3 nucleotide sequence: TGTGCCAGCACCAGGGGGGTTCGTGGCTACACCTTC.

The chain has TRBV9 and TRBJ2-3; tentatively, D is TRBD2 (5 bases). With 0 bases removed from V and 0 bases from J, the gap between germline ends came to 11 bases. Germline values: CDR1 SGDLS, CDR2 YYNGEE. There are 16 residues in the CDR3. CDR3 sequence reads: CASSVVSVASTDTQYF. The CDR3 DNA sequence: TGTGCCAGCAGCGTAGTTAGCGTAGCTAGCACAGATACGCAGTATTTT.

The chain employs TRBV24-1 and TRBJ2-1; 10 bases align to TRBD2. Germline trimming cut 9 bases from V and 4 bases from J; bases unmatched to any gene: 14. This CDR3 is built from 17 residues. Germline CDR1 is KGHDR and CDR2 is SFDVKD. The CDR3 coding sequence is TGTGCCACCCCATGCCTTATAGCGGGAGGACTATACAATGAGCAGTTCTTC. Translation gives CATPCLIAGGLYNEQFF.

The V and J genes are TRBV4-2 and TRBJ1-4, with 9 nucleotides matching TRBD1. Germline-derived CDR1 and CDR2 are LGHNA and YNFKEQ. The CDR3 is 18 amino acids. Trimming cost V 4 bases and J 0 bases; bases outside gene matches: 9. CDR3 sequence reads: CASSPSDRGFATNEKLFF. DNA of the CDR3: TGTGCCAGCAGCCCTTCGGACAGGGGCTTTGCAACTAATGAAAAACTGTTTTTT.

J is TRBJ2-1 and V is TRBV9; 13 positions agree with TRBD2. The CDR3 runs to 15 residues. Germline assignment: CDR1 SGDLS and CDR2 YYNGEE. V was pared by 3 bases and J by 5 bases, with 2 bases of the junction left unmatched. The CDR3, as DNA: TGTGCCAGCAGCGCCGGGACTAGCGGGGACAATGAGCAGTTCTTC. This encodes CASSAGTSGDNEQFF.

The chain employs TRBV18 and TRBJ2-5, with 11 positions matching TRBD1. The V gene end was trimmed by 6 bases and the J gene end by 1 base; junction bases not matched to a gene: 7. Germline V CDR1 and CDR2: KGHSH, LQKENI. The CDR3 sequence is 16 residues long. Here the CDR3 DNA reads TGTGCCAGCTCCCAAGGGACAGGGGGAGTCCAAGAGACCCAGTACTTC. This codes for CASSQGTGGVQETQYF.

The chain employs TRBV11-2 and TRBJ2-2; 10 bases are a match to TRBD2. With V trimmed by 1 base and J by 3 bases, 11 bases remained unmatched. The CDR3 is 19 amino acids. The germline CDR1 and CDR2 sequences are SGHAT and FQNNGV. The CDR3 DNA reads TGTGCCAGCAGCTTAGTGTCGGCTAGCGGGAGAAGGTACACCGGGGAGCTGTTTTTT. Its protein product is CASSLVSASGRRYTGELFF. Combining the CDR3 with reference TRBV11-2 and TRBJ2-2 gives the whole variable domain EAGVAQSPRYKIIEKRQSVAFWCNPISGHATLYWYQQILGQGPKLLIQFQNNGVVDDSQLPKDRFSAERLKGVDSTLKIQPAKLEDSAVYLCASSLVSASGRRYTGELFFGEGSRLTVL.

The chain carries TRBV19 and TRBJ1-1; D is possibly TRBD1 (5 bases). The CDR3 is 13 residues long. Looked up from germline, CDR1 is LNHDA and CDR2 is SQIVND (reference sequence). V was trimmed by 10 bases and J by 1 base, leaving 13 bases between them. CDR3 sequence reads: CATRQNRNTEAFF. The CDR3 bases are TGTGCCACGCGACAGAATCGGAACACTGAAGCTTTCTTT.

This chain connects TRBV6-6 to TRBJ2-1; 10 bases agree with TRBD2. This CDR3 contains 16 residues. With 6 bases clipped from V and 3 bases from J, the junction kept 8 bases outside the gene matches. Looked up from germline, CDR1 is MNHNY and CDR2 is SVGAGI (reference sequence). CDR3: CASSPRLAGVYNEQFF. In DNA form, the CDR3 reads TGTGCCAGCAGCCCCCGTCTAGCGGGAGTCTACAATGAGCAGTTCTTC.

This chain links TRBV3-1 (or the pseudogene TRBV3-2) with TRBJ2-7; TRBD2 agrees at 9 bases. The CDR3 has 14 residues. Germline-derived CDR1 and CDR2 are LGHDT and YNNKEL (reference sequence). Trimming removed 4 bases from V and 6 bases from J; junction bases left unmatched: 7. CDR3: CASSLTTSGAEQYF. The CDR3 coding sequence is TGTGCCAGCAGCCTTACGACTAGCGGTGCCGAGCAGTACTTC.

This chain connects TRBV28 to TRBJ1-2; D not resolved. V lost 2 bases, J lost 5 bases, and 9 bases lay in between. The germline V gene has CDR1 MDHEN and CDR2 SYDVKM. This CDR3 contains 13 residues. The CDR3, as DNA: TGTGCCAGCAGTTTAAAACCTATTTATGGCTACACCTTC. Protein product: CASSLKPIYGYTF.